Listed below are T cell receptor beta chains from one sample, sequenced in a study of T-cell reconstitution after alpha-beta-depleted transplantation in children. A single record per CDR3 protein comes from TCRdb applying MiXCR to the PCR reads. This sample yields 98,000 or so distinct CDR3 sequences, of which under 25% are seen a single time; 20% to 25% belongs to the top ten. Source: PBMCs, taken before TCRalphabeta/CD19-depleted stem cell transplant. These receptors all come from a boy between 2 and 10 years old with acute lymphoblastic leukemia, due to receive a stem cell transplant. The CDR3 runs from the conserved cysteine through the conserved F or W. A D gene is named only where the DNA matches it firmly. The size field is filled for only some rows; it gives once, few, many or a size class.

abundance,j_gene,v_gene,d_gene,CDR3nt,CDR3aa
-,TRBJ2-5,TRBV4-2,-,TGTGCCAGCAGCCAAGACTTCCTTGGGGAGACCCAGTACTTC,CASSQDFLGETQYF
-,TRBJ2-5,TRBV4-3,-,TGCGCCAGCAGCCAAGAACTTCAGGACACTTGGTACCAAGAGACCCAGTACTTC,CASSQELQDTWYQETQYF
-,TRBJ2-3,TRBV9,-,TGTGCCAGCAGCGTAGGCCCCCCTAGGCATACGCAGTATTTT,CASSVGPPRHTQYF
-,TRBJ2-1,TRBV5-1,TRBD2,TGCGCCAGCAGCTTGGGACTAGCGGAGCGGGACAATGAGCAGTTCTTC,CASSLGLAERDNEQFF
-,TRBJ2-7,TRBV18,-,TGTGCCAGCTCACCTGGTGTGCGGGAGCAGTACTTC,CASSPGVREQYF
-,TRBJ2-3,TRBV20-1,-,TGCAGTGCTAGAGATTATGGGACGCGCACAGATACGCAGTATTTT,CSARDYGTRTDTQYF
-,TRBJ2-1,TRBV12-3/TRBV12-4,-,TGTGCCAGCCTAGTCCTATTAAGCGGCACCTCCTACAATGAGCAGTTCTTC,CASLVLLSGTSYNEQFF
few,TRBJ2-3,TRBV24-1,-,TGTGCCACCAGCGCCACCACTTCAGCGGGCGCGAACACAGATACGCAGTATTTT,CATSATTSAGANTDTQYF
many,TRBJ2-2,TRBV27,TRBD1,TGTGCCAGCAGTCGTTTACAGGGGGCCGGGGAGCTGTTTTTT,CASSRLQGAGELFF
once,TRBJ2-5,TRBV7-2,TRBD2,TGTGCCAGCAGCTTAGCGGGAGGGCGGGAGACCCAGTACTTC,CASSLAGGRETQYF
-,TRBJ2-1,TRBV12-3/TRBV12-4,-,TGTGCCAGCAGTTCTATCTACAACGAGCAGTTCTTC,CASSSIYNEQFF
-,TRBJ2-1,TRBV7-2,TRBD2,TGTGCCAGCAGCTTAACGAGCGGGGTCCACAATGAGCAGTTCTTC,CASSLTSGVHNEQFF
many,TRBJ2-5,TRBV10-3,TRBD1,TGTGCCATCAGTGTTGGGACAGGGAAAGGGGAGACCCAGTACTTC,CAISVGTGKGETQYF
-,TRBJ2-1,TRBV5-6,-,TGTGCCAGCAGCTGGGGCCCTCGGGGGGAGCAGTTCTTC,CASSWGPRGEQFF
many,TRBJ2-3,TRBV20-1,-,TGCAGTGCTAGAGTACCGGGCGCAGATACGCAGTATTTT,CSARVPGADTQYF
-,TRBJ2-3,TRBV27,-,TGTGCCAGCGGGGGTTTATCATTTTCCACAGATACGCAGTATTTT,CASGGLSFSTDTQYF
-,TRBJ2-5,TRBV5-1,-,TGCGCCAGCAGCTTGGGGGGAAAGGTGGTGGAGACCCAGTACTTC,CASSLGGKVVETQYF
few,TRBJ1-4,TRBV12-3/TRBV12-4,-,TGTGCCAGCAGTCTTCTCCTAAATGAAAAACTGTTTTTT,CASSLLLNEKLFF
-,TRBJ2-3,TRBV11-3,-,TGTGCCAGCAGCGCGCCAGGGGCCAGCACAGATACGCAGTATTTT,CASSAPGASTDTQYF
-,TRBJ2-3,TRBV11-2,-,TGTGCCAGCAGCCCAAGCAGTCGCATCGGTACGCAGTATTTT,CASSPSSRIGTQYF
-,TRBJ1-4,TRBV4-3,-,TGCGCCAGCAGCCAAGATGTGGGGGATAATGAAAAACTGTTTTTT,CASSQDVGDNEKLFF
-,TRBJ2-3,TRBV28,TRBD2,TGTGCCAGCAGTACTAGCGGGAGAGATACGCAGTATTTT,CASSTSGRDTQYF
few,TRBJ2-3,TRBV10-1,TRBD2,TGCGCCAGCAGTGAGGGGACTAGCGGGAGTTCCGATACGCAGTATTTT,CASSEGTSGSSDTQYF
-,TRBJ2-5,TRBV28,TRBD1,TGTGCCTGCAATACGGAGACAGGGGGGAGGGAGACCCAGTACTTC,CACNTETGGRETQYF
-,TRBJ1-5,TRBV7-2,-,TGTGCCAGCAGCTTAGATCTCCAGCCCCAGCATTTT,CASSLDLQPQHF
many,TRBJ2-1,TRBV7-9,-,TGTGCCAGCAGCTTAGCTCTAGCGGAGGGGGATGAGCAGTTCTTC,CASSLALAEGDEQFF
-,TRBJ2-1,TRBV7-9,-,TGTGCCAGCAGCGGGGGATCGACAGCCTACAATGAGCAGTTCTTC,CASSGGSTAYNEQFF
few,TRBJ2-6,TRBV9,TRBD2,TGTGCCAGCACGGCCGGGCTAGCGGGGGGATCTGGGGCCAACGTCCTGACTTTC,CASTAGLAGGSGANVLTF
-,TRBJ2-7,TRBV7-2,-,TGTGCCAGCAGCTTAGGGATGTACGAGCAGTACTTC,CASSLGMYEQYF
-,TRBJ2-6,TRBV5-1,-,TGCGCCAGCAGCTGGGAGGGGGAGCTCTCTGGGGCCAACGTCCTGACTTTC,CASSWEGELSGANVLTF
-,TRBJ2-5,TRBV15,TRBD1,TGTGCCACCAGCAGAGTCGGACAGGGCGGAGAGACCCAGTACTTC,CATSRVGQGGETQYF
-,TRBJ2-7,TRBV30,-,TGTGCCTGGATTGGGTCTGCCTACGAGCAGTACTTC,CAWIGSAYEQYF
-,TRBJ2-1,TRBV27,TRBD2,TGTGCCAGCAAAACCGGGACTAGCGCCTACAATGAGCAGTTCTTC,CASKTGTSAYNEQFF
few,TRBJ1-5,TRBV6-5,TRBD1,TGTGCCAGCAGTTCGGGACAGGGGGATCAGCCCCAGCATTTT,CASSSGQGDQPQHF
few,TRBJ2-1,TRBV11-1,TRBD1,TGTGCCAGCAGCAAGGAACAGGGGGAGGCATACAATGAGCAGTTCTTC,CASSKEQGEAYNEQFF
-,TRBJ2-7,TRBV12-3/TRBV12-4,-,TGTGCCAGCAGTTTTGAGACTGGTACCTACGAGCAGTACTTC,CASSFETGTYEQYF
few,TRBJ2-7,TRBV5-1,-,TGCGCCAGCAGCTCAAATAGCGGAGGCCCCTACGAGCAGTACTTC,CASSSNSGGPYEQYF
-,TRBJ2-7,TRBV3-1,TRBD2,TGTGCCAGCAGCCTATCCGGGACTAGTCGGGTCGTTCACGAGCAGTACTTC,CASSLSGTSRVVHEQYF
-,TRBJ2-1,TRBV7-3,TRBD2,TGTGCCAGCAGCTCGACTAGCGGAGGGGCGGCTGAGCAGTTCTTC,CASSSTSGGAAEQFF
many,TRBJ1-1,TRBV4-2,-,TGTGCCAGCAGCCTAAATACCGGGACGGTGAACACTGAAGCTTTCTTT,CASSLNTGTVNTEAFF
once,TRBJ2-7,TRBV20-1,TRBD2,TGCAGTGCCCCCATAGCGGGAGGGACCTACGAGCAGTACTTC,CSAPIAGGTYEQYF
few,TRBJ2-1,TRBV7-7,TRBD2,TGTGCCAGCAGCCGACTAGCGGGAGGATTCAATGAGCAGTTCTTC,CASSRLAGGFNEQFF
few,TRBJ2-3,TRBV12-3/TRBV12-4,-,TGTGCCAGCAGCGACTACCTTGCAGATACGCAGTATTTT,CASSDYLADTQYF
once,TRBJ1-2,TRBV4-2,-,TGTGCCAGCAGCCAAGAAGGGTCAAAGGGACGTGGCTACACCTTC,CASSQEGSKGRGYTF
few,TRBJ1-1,TRBV7-6,TRBD1,TGTGCCAGCAGCTTTCGGACAGGGGCGAACACTGAAGCTTTCTTT,CASSFRTGANTEAFF
-,TRBJ1-1,TRBV27,-,TGTGCCAGCAGTTTCTCCCCGACGAACACTGAAGCTTTCTTT,CASSFSPTNTEAFF
many,TRBJ2-1,TRBV12-3/TRBV12-4,TRBD1,TGTGCCAGCAGTTTCCCCGCCGGACAGGGCGAGCAGTTCTTC,CASSFPAGQGEQFF
-,TRBJ2-7,TRBV18,-,TGTGCCAGCGGAGTTAGCTCCTACGAGCAGTACTTC,CASGVSSYEQYF